Below, one TCR beta chain is given with its context. What it binds is not known. The CDR3 consists of 15 residues. The germline V gene encodes CDR1 MNHEY and CDR2 SVGEGT. V lost 8 bases and J lost 0; bases outside the gene matches: 8. The data were taken from a study of Graves' ophthalmopathy and Graves' hyperthyroidism. About the study: The study drew peripheral blood at initial diagnosis, before any treatment.

From RNA, the CDR3 regions of TCR beta chains were amplified and sequenced. Following a first-round RT-PCR that used HTBI primers, a second-round multiplex PCR was carried out. Each CDR3 protein gets one entry after TCRdb re-called the multiplex PCR reads with MiXCR. The data contain 220,000 or so distinct CDR3 sequences, about 22% of them singletons. Regarding the study as a whole: Ophthalmopathy progression predictions by the model showed roughly 77% specificity and roughly 70% sensitivity.

Every ophthalmopathy donor presented moderate-to-severe activity, CAS ≥3, NOSPECS ≥4 and duration under 3 months. Establishment of the diagnosis relied upon clinical symptoms, serum thyroxine, TRAb, thyroid ultrasound and orbital computed tomography. What was sequenced was peripheral blood. This receptor was identified in a woman in her fifties or sixties with Graves' ophthalmopathy. This sequence joins TRBV6-2 or TRBV6-3 and TRBJ2-7, with TRBD2 matching 9 bases. The CDR3 here is CASVSLAGNSYEQYF. The CDR3 DNA follows: TGTGCCAGCGTATCGCTAGCGGGGAACTCCTACGAGCAGTACTTC.